The rows below give T cell receptor beta chains drawn from one sample of a study of T cells after yellow fever vaccination. Each CDR3 protein gets one entry after TCRdb re-called the 5' RACE reads with MiXCR. The sample consists of roughly 500,000 distinct CDR3 sequences, around 21% of them appearing once. The sample consisted of PBMCs, taken 15 days after the yellow fever booster vaccination. These receptors were obtained from a man aged 30 to 45 who received the YFV17D yellow fever vaccine. The CDR3 runs from the conserved cysteine through the conserved F or W. D genes are given only for firm matches. The listing skips clone size in some rows; elsewhere it reads once, few, many or a size class.

abundance: few
j_gene: TRBJ2-7
len: 16
d_gene: TRBD2
v_gene: TRBV7-2
CDR3aa: CASQPGRGEGLYEQYF
CDR3nt: TGTGCCAGCCAACCCGGACGGGGGGAGGGCCTATACGAGCAGTACTTC

abundance: few
j_gene: TRBJ2-5
len: 17
d_gene: TRBD2
v_gene: TRBV5-1
CDR3aa: CASSLAQLAGGQETQYF
CDR3nt: TGCGCCAGCAGCTTGGCCCAACTAGCGGGAGGGCAAGAGACCCAGTACTTC

abundance: -
j_gene: TRBJ2-7
len: 14
d_gene: TRBD1
v_gene: TRBV6-1
CDR3aa: CASSSWDSMGEQYF
CDR3nt: TGTGCCAGCAGCTCCTGGGACAGCATGGGGGAGCAGTACTTC

abundance: few
j_gene: TRBJ2-5
len: 14
d_gene: -
v_gene: TRBV20-1
CDR3aa: CSARVGAGQETQYF
CDR3nt: TGCAGTGCTAGAGTTGGGGCGGGACAGGAGACCCAGTACTTC

abundance: -
j_gene: TRBJ1-1
len: 16
d_gene: TRBD1
v_gene: TRBV12-3/TRBV12-4
CDR3aa: CASSIRQGPKNTEAFF
CDR3nt: TGTGCCAGCAGTATTCGACAGGGACCCAAGAACACTGAAGCTTTCTTT

abundance: many
j_gene: TRBJ2-1
len: 18
d_gene: TRBD2
v_gene: TRBV3-1
CDR3aa: CASSPRASGRAVYNEQFF
CDR3nt: TGTGCCAGCAGCCCCCGGGCCAGCGGGAGGGCCGTTTACAATGAGCAGTTCTTC

abundance: -
j_gene: TRBJ2-3
len: 13
d_gene: -
v_gene: TRBV4-3
CDR3aa: CASSRRASDTQYF
CDR3nt: TGCGCCAGCAGCCGTCGGGCCTCAGATACGCAGTATTTT

abundance: many
j_gene: TRBJ1-5
len: 13
d_gene: -
v_gene: TRBV19
CDR3aa: CASGRGFGQPQHF
CDR3nt: TGTGCCAGTGGAAGGGGCTTTGGTCAGCCCCAGCATTTT

abundance: -
j_gene: TRBJ2-3
len: 16
d_gene: -
v_gene: TRBV20-1
CDR3aa: CSASPPAGTSTDTQYF
CDR3nt: TGCAGTGCTAGCCCCCCGGCGGGAACTAGCACAGATACGCAGTATTTT

abundance: -
j_gene: TRBJ1-4
len: 11
d_gene: -
v_gene: TRBV2
CDR3aa: CAGALNEKLFF
CDR3nt: TGTGCCGGAGCTTTGAATGAAAAACTGTTTTTT

abundance: few
j_gene: TRBJ2-3
len: 13
d_gene: TRBD1
v_gene: TRBV12-3/TRBV12-4
CDR3aa: CASSTGVTDTQYF
CDR3nt: TGTGCCAGCAGCACAGGGGTCACAGATACGCAGTATTTT

abundance: few
j_gene: TRBJ2-3
len: 11
d_gene: -
v_gene: TRBV11-2
CDR3aa: CASSLEGLSSF
CDR3nt: TGTGCCAGCAGCTTAGAGGGACTCTCCTCGTTT

abundance: -
j_gene: TRBJ2-7
len: 17
d_gene: TRBD2
v_gene: TRBV20-1
CDR3aa: CSATGTSGRARSYEQYF
CDR3nt: TGCAGTGCTACAGGGACTAGCGGGAGGGCCAGGTCCTACGAGCAGTACTTC

abundance: -
j_gene: TRBJ2-1
len: 11
d_gene: TRBD2
v_gene: TRBV20-1
CDR3aa: CSARTSGSQFF
CDR3nt: TGCAGTGCTAGGACTAGCGGGAGTCAGTTCTTC

abundance: -
j_gene: TRBJ2-5
len: 13
d_gene: -
v_gene: TRBV4-3
CDR3aa: CASSQDLRETQYF
CDR3nt: TGCGCCAGCAGCCAAGATCTGAGGGAGACCCAGTACTTC

abundance: -
j_gene: TRBJ2-3
len: 15
d_gene: TRBD2
v_gene: TRBV10-3
CDR3aa: CAIRGLAGPTDTQYF
CDR3nt: TGTGCCATCAGAGGCCTAGCGGGCCCCACAGATACGCAGTATTTT

abundance: few
j_gene: TRBJ2-3
len: 14
d_gene: -
v_gene: TRBV29-1
CDR3aa: CSVEDPVGTDTQYF
CDR3nt: TGCAGCGTTGAAGACCCTGTAGGGACAGATACGCAGTATTTT

abundance: -
j_gene: TRBJ2-5
len: 13
d_gene: -
v_gene: TRBV25-1
CDR3aa: CASSESKRGTQYF
CDR3nt: TGTGCCAGCAGTGAATCAAAGCGCGGGACCCAGTACTTC

abundance: -
j_gene: TRBJ2-1
len: 14
d_gene: -
v_gene: TRBV12-3/TRBV12-4
CDR3aa: CASRDSSSYNEQFF
CDR3nt: TGTGCCAGCAGAGACTCTAGCTCCTACAATGAGCAGTTCTTC

abundance: few
j_gene: TRBJ2-5
len: 14
d_gene: -
v_gene: TRBV12-3/TRBV12-4
CDR3aa: CASSFWDLGETQYF
CDR3nt: TGTGCCAGCAGTTTTTGGGACTTAGGAGAGACCCAGTACTTC

abundance: few
j_gene: TRBJ2-7
len: 12
d_gene: -
v_gene: TRBV5-1
CDR3aa: CASSGGNYEQYF
CDR3nt: TGCGCCAGCTCCGGCGGAAACTACGAGCAGTACTTC

abundance: -
j_gene: TRBJ1-5
len: 14
d_gene: -
v_gene: TRBV7-8
CDR3aa: CASSTGFGNQPQHF
CDR3nt: TGTGCCAGCAGTACTGGGTTTGGCAATCAGCCCCAGCATTTT

abundance: -
j_gene: TRBJ2-7
len: 14
d_gene: -
v_gene: TRBV5-6
CDR3aa: CASSLGVRDGEQYF
CDR3nt: TGTGCCAGCAGCTTAGGAGTCAGGGATGGCGAGCAGTACTTC

abundance: few
j_gene: TRBJ2-7
len: 15
d_gene: TRBD2
v_gene: TRBV11-2
CDR3aa: CASSRPKLAVYEQYF
CDR3nt: TGTGCCAGCAGCCGCCCTAAACTAGCGGTCTACGAGCAGTACTTC

abundance: -
j_gene: TRBJ2-1
len: 15
d_gene: -
v_gene: TRBV4-3
CDR3aa: CASSPSGSVYNEQFF
CDR3nt: TGCGCCAGCAGCCCGTCGGGGAGCGTATACAATGAGCAGTTCTTC

abundance: -
j_gene: TRBJ1-1
len: 15
d_gene: -
v_gene: TRBV20-1
CDR3aa: CSAPVGGGMNTEAFF
CDR3nt: TGCAGTGCGCCCGTGGGTGGGGGCATGAACACTGAAGCTTTCTTT

abundance: -
j_gene: TRBJ2-5
len: 15
d_gene: -
v_gene: TRBV7-2
CDR3aa: CASSFRSGLQETQYF
CDR3nt: TGTGCCAGCAGCTTTCGTAGCGGACTCCAAGAGACCCAGTACTTC

abundance: -
j_gene: TRBJ2-1
len: 16
d_gene: -
v_gene: TRBV4-3
CDR3aa: CASSQDVGVRYNEQFF
CDR3nt: TGCGCCAGCAGCCAAGATGTGGGGGTTAGGTACAATGAGCAGTTCTTC